The 5 T cell receptor beta chains given below trace back to one sample, sequenced in a study of CD8+ T cells in alopecia areata. RNA was isolated and reverse transcribed to cDNA, the sequencing template. Some clones are missing from TCRdb's copy, which holds only in-frame ones; the method was immunoSEQ multiplex PCR. The table lists under 250,000 clones, roughly 66% of them singletons. The sample's treatment: oral pan-JAK inhibitor, 5-10 mg twice daily. The sequences come from CD4+ T cells sorted from blood, collected between weeks 43 and 45, from a patient treated with tofacitinib. The receptors derive from a human donor with alopecia areata.

V gene TRBV29-1 combines with J gene TRBJ2-1, with 9 bases that match TRBD2. This CDR3 spans 14 amino acids. CDR1 and CDR2 from the germline V gene are SQVTM and ANQGSEA. V shed 4 bases and J 8 bases; nucleotides not matched to a gene: 9. CDR3 sequence (DNA): TGCAGCGTTGTACCAGCGGGGGGTCTTGATGAGCAGTTCTTC. Its protein product is CSVVPAGGLDEQFF.

The chain joins TRBV28 to TRBJ2-3, with D hard to call. Deletions cut 4 bases from V and 2 bases from J, with 1 base between. The V gene's germline CDR1 is MDHEN and CDR2 SYDVKM. CDR3 length equals 11 residues. The CDR3 sequence is CASSYTDTQYF. The CDR3, as DNA: TGTGCCAGCAGTTACACAGATACGCAGTATTTT.

The rearrangement uses TRBV6-1 and TRBJ1-1; D is unresolved. CDR1 and CDR2 from the germline V gene are MNHNS and SASEGT. V lost 2 bases, J lost 6 bases, and 10 bases lay in between. There are 13 residues in the CDR3. CDR3 residues: CASSETVGSEAFF. The CDR3 nucleotides read TGTGCCAGCAGTGAAACGGTTGGCTCTGAAGCTTTCTTT.

This clone was counted only a few times. The V call is TRBV2, the J call TRBJ2-7; no definite D call. Trimming shortened V by 8 bases and J by 6 bases, and 14 bases separated the two germline ends. CDR3 length equals 12 residues. The germline V gene encodes CDR1 SNHLY and CDR2 FYNNEI. In DNA, the CDR3 is TGTGCCAGCGAAGGTAGCCGCCCCGAGCAGTACTTC. It translates to CASEGSRPEQYF. Looking up the rest from reference TRBV2 and TRBJ2-7 gives the full variable domain: EPEVTQTPSHQVTQMGQEVILRCVPISNHLYFYWYRQILGQKVEFLVSFYNNEISEKSEIFDDQFSVERPDGSNFTLKIRSTKLEDSAMYFCASEGSRPEQYFGPGTRLTVT.

The table lists this clone with a few counts. The gene calls are TRBV6-1 and TRBJ1-2; TRBD1 might be the D (5 bases). The CDR3 length is 11 residues. Germline V gene sequence: CDR1 MNHNS, CDR2 SASEGT. V lost 6 bases and J lost 8, with 10 bases in between. The CDR3 region has the DNA TGTGCCAGCAGAGGGGCCGTCGGCTACACCTTC. Its protein is CASRGAVGYTF.